One and the same sample provided the 26 T cell receptor beta chains below, sequenced in a study of long-term antiretroviral therapy in people with HIV. Version v3.0 of the immunoSEQ assay was performed at survey level. Sequencing was performed with immunoSEQ multiplex PCR; in TCRdb, only in-frame clones are kept and a portion is missing. The table lists approximately 29,000 clones, roughly 85% of them singletons, with 10% to 15% in the top ten. Material: unsorted PBMCs, obtained 1.1 years after starting antiretroviral therapy. These receptor sequences come from a young man with HIV.

This chain joins TRBV18 and TRBJ2-3; D uncertain. V was shortened by 4 bases and J by 0 bases, with 5 bases between the two germline ends. CDR1 KGHSH and CDR2 LQKENI come from the germline V gene. The CDR3 consists of 13 residues. The DNA for the CDR3 is TGTGCCAGCTCACTCGACAGCACAGATACGCAGTATTTT. Its protein product is CASSLDSTDTQYF.

The genes are TRBV28 and TRBJ2-7; 11 bases match TRBD2. In germline, CDR1 is MDHEN, CDR2 SYDVKM. The junction had 8 bases not matched to a gene; V was cut back by 5 bases and J by 5 bases. The CDR3 has 15 amino acids. For the CDR3, the DNA is TGTGCCAGCAGTAGGGGGCTAGCGGGAGGAGACGAGCAGTACTTC. Its translation: CASSRGLAGGDEQYF.

By sample share, this clone is medium-sized. The chain is built from TRBV29-1 and TRBJ2-7; no reliable D call. This CDR3 has 13 amino acids. The V end lost 7 bases, the J end lost 0 bases, and 13 bases lay between the germline ends. The germline CDR1 and CDR2 sequences are SQVTM and ANQGSEA. The CDR3 region has the DNA TGCAGCGCTGCCAGGACCCTCTCCTACGAGCAGTACTTC. Amino acids: CSAARTLSYEQYF.

V usage is TRBV25-1 and J usage is TRBJ2-7, with D perhaps matching TRBD1 (6 bases). This CDR3 contains 14 residues. Germline loops: CDR1 MGHDK, CDR2 SYGVNS. V was shortened by 2 bases and J by 3 bases, with 11 bases between the two germline ends. This chain's CDR3 is CASSEPDSSYEQYF. The CDR3 coding sequence is TGTGCCAGCAGTGAACCGGACAGTAGCTACGAGCAGTACTTC.

A note on this clone: Because the CDR3 is missing its conserved closing phenylalanine or tryptophan, this is likely a read error. Because the CDR3's place on the DNA is in doubt, the DNA is left out and the CDR3 is given as listed by TCRdb. J is TRBJ2-6 and V is TRBV9; the table calls TRBD1, which could not be checked here. The CDR3 length equals 13 residues, ends included. Germline values: CDR1 SGDLS, CDR2 YYNGEE. Here the CDR3 reads CASSDNRVSTGYG.

The CDR3 is CASSQGAGGSSYEQYF. The CDR3 bases are TGTGCCAGCAGCCAAGGGGCAGGCGGGAGCTCCTACGAGCAGTACTTC. The chain has TRBV4-2 and TRBJ2-7, with 7 nucleotides matching TRBD2. The CDR3 has 16 residues. The ends lost 1 base at V and 0 bases at J; junction bases unmatched: 6. In germline, CDR1 is LGHNA, CDR2 YNFKEQ.

The rearrangement links TRBV11-2 to TRBJ2-1, with 7 nucleotides matching TRBD2. The CDR3 is made up of 15 amino acids. With 10 bases clipped from V and 0 bases from J, the junction kept 9 bases outside the gene matches. Germline V CDR1 and CDR2: SGHAT, FQNNGV. The CDR3 bases are TGTGCCACCGGAGTGGGGGGGAGCTCCTACAATGAGCAGTTCTTC. It encodes CATGVGGSSYNEQFF.

The rearrangement joins TRBV28 to TRBJ2-7; the match to TRBD2 covers 8 bases. The V gene's germline CDR1 is MDHEN and CDR2 SYDVKM. The CDR3 covers 14 residues. The V and J ends lost 6 bases and 3 bases, in that order; junction bases with no gene match: 7. CDR3 sequence: CASRTAGDVYEQYF. The CDR3 bases are TGTGCCAGCAGGACAGCGGGAGATGTCTACGAGCAGTACTTC.

The rearrangement links TRBV5-1 to TRBJ2-7; 10 bases line up with TRBD2. This CDR3 region has 16 residues. Germline V gene sequence: CDR1 SGHRS, CDR2 YFSETQ. J lost 3 bases, V lost 4 bases, and 10 bases had no gene match. The CDR3 loop is CASSPVLAGELYEQYF. The CDR3 DNA sequence: TGCGCCAGCAGCCCCGTGCTAGCGGGGGAACTCTACGAGCAGTACTTC.

V and J are TRBV6-5 and TRBJ2-6; D ambiguous. Germline values: CDR1 MNHEY, CDR2 SVGAGI. The CDR3 runs 15 residues. V lost 2 bases and J 2 bases, leaving 7 bases between the germline ends. The CDR3 protein is CASSYAAAGANVLTF. Here the CDR3 DNA reads TGTGCCAGCAGTTACGCGGCAGCTGGGGCCAACGTCCTGACTTTC.

The CDR3 reads CASSDPPDYYNEQFF. The DNA for the CDR3 is TGTGCCAGCAGTGATCCCCCAGACTACTACAATGAGCAGTTCTTC. This rearrangement joins TRBV6-1 to TRBJ2-1, with D possibly TRBD2 on 5 matching bases. Germline V gene data show CDR1 as MNHNS and CDR2 as SASEGT. The CDR3 runs to 15 residues. V was shortened by 3 bases and J by 3 bases, with 12 bases between the two germline ends.

The chain is built from TRBV7-2 and TRBJ1-5; 8 bases agree with TRBD1. Germline V gene sequence: CDR1 SGHTA, CDR2 FQGNSA. Unmatched junction bases numbered 9, after V lost 1 base and J lost 4 bases. There are 17 residues in the CDR3. The CDR3 region is CASSLGAGQGHNQPQHF. CDR3 bases: TGTGCCAGCAGCTTAGGTGCAGGACAGGGCCATAATCAGCCCCAGCATTTT.

The chain has TRBV21-1 and TRBJ2-7; no DNA check was done on the table's D call, TRBD1. TRBV21-1 is a pseudogene locus. This CDR3 spans 14 amino acids. The CDR3 DNA sequence: TGTGCCAGCAGACCGGGACAGGGAGCCTACGAGCAGTACTTC. Protein sequence: CASRPGQGAYEQYF.

The chain employs TRBV10-1 and TRBJ2-1; D possibly corresponds to TRBD2 (6 bases). This CDR3 is 14 amino acids long. Germline loops: CDR1 WNHNN, CDR2 SYGVQD (reference sequence). Trimming shortened V by 5 bases and J by 7 bases, and 15 bases separated the two germline ends. As DNA, the CDR3 is TGCGCCAGCAGTCAGGTACTAGCCACTAATGAGCAGTTCTTC. It is translated as CASSQVLATNEQFF.

The J gene is TRBJ2-4, the V gene TRBV27; 10 nucleotides agree with TRBD1. Germline V gene sequence: CDR1 MNHEY, CDR2 SMNVEV (reference sequence). The length of the CDR3 is 15 residues. Trimming at V came to 2 bases and at J to 8 bases, leaving 6 bases not matched to a gene. The CDR3 region has the DNA TGTGCCAGCAGTTTAGGGGGGACAGGGGCGTACATTCAGTACTTC. This encodes CASSLGGTGAYIQYF.

This chain connects TRBV19 to TRBJ1-2; D not certain. Trimming removed 8 bases at V and 8 bases at J, with 15 bases between. Germline CDR1 and CDR2: LNHDA and SQIVND (reference sequence). This CDR3 contains 12 residues. The CDR3, as DNA: TGTGCCAGTGCAACAACGGCCCGGGGCTACACCTTC. Protein sequence: CASATTARGYTF.

The chain joins TRBV5-1 to TRBJ2-7, with D uncertain. Trimming stripped 1 base from V and 0 bases from J, with 8 bases between. Germline V gene sequence: CDR1 SGHRS, CDR2 YFSETQ. CDR3 length equals 14 residues. CDR3 residues: CASSLTDYSYEQYF. In DNA, the CDR3 is TGCGCCAGCAGCTTGACAGATTACTCCTACGAGCAGTACTTC.

The V gene is TRBV7-8, the J gene TRBJ1-3, with D tentatively TRBD1 (6 bases). The germline CDR1 and CDR2 sequences are SGHVS and FQNEAQ. The CDR3 has 14 residues. V gave up 1 base and J gave up 2 bases, with 6 bases separating them. The CDR3 DNA reads as TGTGCCAGCAGCTTAGACAGGGCTGGAAACACCATATATTTT. Amino acid sequence: CASSLDRAGNTIYF.

The chain employs TRBV18 and TRBJ2-1; D possibly corresponds to TRBD2 (5 bases). V lost 2 bases, J lost 7 bases, and 9 bases lay in between. The CDR3 is 13 residues long. CDR1 is KGHSH and CDR2 is LQKENI in the germline V gene. CDR3 sequence (DNA): TGTGCCAGCTCACCATTGTCGGGGAATGAGCAGTTCTTC. Its protein product is CASSPLSGNEQFF.

This chain links TRBV2 with TRBJ2-1, with D tentatively TRBD1 (6 bases). The germline gives CDR1 SNHLY, CDR2 FYNNEI. V dropped 2 bases and J dropped 4 bases, with 9 bases sitting between them. The CDR3 contains 14 residues. CDR3 DNA: TGTGCCAGCAGTGAAAGGACAGAATACAATGAGCAGTTCTTC. Translated, it gives CASSERTEYNEQFF.

A single count supports this clone. This chain links TRBV5-1 with TRBJ2-7; 9 bases fit TRBD1. The CDR3 covers 14 residues. The germline V gene has CDR1 SGHRS and CDR2 YFSETQ. V was pared by 4 bases and J by 3 bases, with 5 bases of the junction left unmatched. The CDR3 nucleotides read TGCGCCAGCAGCCCGAGACAGGGGGGCTACGAGCAGTACTTC. This encodes CASSPRQGGYEQYF.

The gene calls are TRBV11-2 and TRBJ2-1, with D perhaps assigned TRBD1 or TRBD2 (5 bases each). The CDR3 contains 15 residues. Trimming removed 2 bases at V and 2 bases at J, with 10 bases between. CDR1 SGHAT and CDR2 FQNNGV come from the germline V gene. Here the CDR3 DNA reads TGTGCCAGCAGCTTATTGAGGGGTGCCTACAATGAGCAGTTCTTC. Translating it yields CASSLLRGAYNEQFF.

This chain joins TRBV15 and TRBJ1-4; 7 bases are shared with TRBD1. Losses at the gene ends were 5 bases for V and 0 bases for J; bases not matched to a gene: 6. The germline V gene has CDR1 LNHNV and CDR2 YYDKDF (reference sequence). This CDR3 is 16 amino acids long. The CDR3 nucleotides read TGTGCCACCAGCTGGGGACAGTCTCCAACTAATGAAAAACTGTTTTTT. Protein sequence: CATSWGQSPTNEKLFF. Supplemented by reference TRBV15 and TRBJ1-4, the full variable domain reads DAMVIQNPRYQVTQFGKPVTLSCSQTLNHNVMYWYQQKSSQAPKLLFHYYDKDFNNEADTPDNFQSRRPNTSFCFLDIRSPGLGDTAMYLCATSWGQSPTNEKLFFGSGTQLSVL.

This clone was seen a few times. The chain has TRBV29-1 and TRBJ1-1; 8 nucleotides line up with TRBD1. With 7 bases clipped from V and 5 bases from J, the junction kept 3 bases outside the gene matches. Germline CDR1 is SQVTM and CDR2 is ANQGSEA. The CDR3 is made up of 11 amino acids. The CDR3, as DNA: TGCAGCGCGACAGGGGTAACTGAAGCTTTCTTT. Residues: CSATGVTEAFF. Combining the CDR3 with reference TRBV29-1 and TRBJ1-1 gives the whole variable domain SAVISQKPSRDICQRGTSLTIQCQVDSQVTMMFWYRQQPGQSLTLIATANQGSEATYESGFVIDKFPISRPNLTFSTLTVSNMSPEDSSIYLCSATGVTEAFFGQGTRLTVV.

The chain combines TRBV5-1 with TRBJ2-3, with no clear D. V was cut by 6 bases and J by 1 base, with 12 bases left in between. This CDR3 region has 14 residues. The V gene's germline CDR1 is SGHRS and CDR2 YFSETQ. The CDR3 sequence is CASTFGVGTDTQYF. The CDR3 DNA follows: TGCGCCAGCACCTTTGGAGTCGGCACAGATACGCAGTATTTT.

The chain couples TRBV7-8 to TRBJ2-7; D is tentatively TRBD1 or TRBD2 (5 bases each). Trimming removed 5 bases at V and 6 bases at J, with 14 bases between. This CDR3 spans 13 amino acids. Germline CDR1 reads SGHVS; CDR2 reads FQNEAQ. The CDR3 DNA sequence: TGTGCCAGCAGCCTGGGGACGTCCCTCGAGCAGTACTTC. Translation gives CASSLGTSLEQYF.